Listed below are T cell receptor beta chains from one sample, sequenced in a study of cytomegalovirus exposure and HLA in healthy donors. Profiled with immunoSEQ multiplex PCR; TCRdb holds only in-frame clones, not every one. The sample contains tens of thousands of clones, around 65% of which appear only once. Sequencing used PBMCs. These receptors all come from a man in his sixties in good health and CMV-seropositive. CDR3s include the opening cysteine and the closing phenylalanine or tryptophan. The D gene is left open where the match is weak. Not every row has a clone size; where given, it reads once, few, many or a size class.

j_call | clone_size | v_call | d_call | cdr3_nt | cdr3_aa
TRBJ2-2 | NA | TRBV29-1 | NA | TGCAGCGTTGAACAGGACACCGGGGAGCTGTTTTTT | CSVEQDTGELFF
TRBJ1-6 | NA | TRBV12-2 | NA | TGTGCAACCCGGACGGGGAAAAGCTCCTATAATTCACCCCTCCACTTT | CATRTGKSSYNSPLHF
TRBJ2-2 | NA | TRBV6-6 | NA | TGTGCCAGCAGTTCAGCCGGGACACCGAACACCGGGGAGCTGTTTTTT | CASSSAGTPNTGELFF
TRBJ1-2 | NA | TRBV19 | TRBD1 | TGTGCCAGTAGTCCCAGGGACAGGCCCAACTATGGCTACACCTTC | CASSPRDRPNYGYTF
TRBJ1-1 | NA | TRBV25-1 | NA | TGTGCCAGCAGTGAAGCAGGAATGAACACTGAAGCTTTCTTT | CASSEAGMNTEAFF
TRBJ1-5 | NA | TRBV2 | NA | TGTGCCAGCAGTGTGCACCAGTATAGCAATCAGCCCCAGCATTTT | CASSVHQYSNQPQHF
TRBJ2-5 | NA | TRBV18 | NA | TGTGCCAGCTCACCACCCAACAGCGGGCAAGAGACCCAGTACTTC | CASSPPNSGQETQYF
TRBJ2-2 | NA | TRBV7-8 | NA | TGTGCCAGCAGCTTAATGGGCAGCACCGGGGAGCTGTTTTTT | CASSLMGSTGELFF
TRBJ2-3 | NA | TRBV25-1 | TRBD2 | TGTGCCAGCAGTGTAGGGACTAGCAGGACAGATACGCAGTATTTT | CASSVGTSRTDTQYF
TRBJ2-7 | NA | TRBV27 | TRBD2 | TGTGCCAGCAGTCGGGGGGGTACGTTATCCCACGAGCAGTACTTC | CASSRGGTLSHEQYF
TRBJ2-3 | NA | TRBV7-9 | NA | TGTGCCAGCAGCCAAGGGGGGGGCACAGATACGCAGTATTTT | CASSQGGGTDTQYF
TRBJ2-7 | NA | TRBV27 | TRBD1 | TGTGCCAGCAGTTTATACGACAGGGTAGAAGAGCAGTACTTC | CASSLYDRVEEQYF
TRBJ1-4 | NA | TRBV7-9 | TRBD1 | TGTGCCAGCAGCTTAGACAGGGGGAATGAAAAACTGTTTTTT | CASSLDRGNEKLFF
TRBJ2-2 | NA | TRBV10-1 | NA | TGCGCCAGCAGTCGCGGCACCGGGGAGCTGTTTTTT | CASSRGTGELFF
TRBJ1-2 | NA | TRBV15 | NA | TGTGCCACCAGCAGAGATAGGACAGCAAATTATGGCTACACCTTC | CATSRDRTANYGYTF
TRBJ2-1 | NA | TRBV10-3 | NA | TGTGCCATCAGTGAGGTCGGGACTCAGAACAATGAGCAGTTCTTC | CAISEVGTQNNEQFF
TRBJ1-4 | once | TRBV30 | NA | TGTGCCTGGAGTGTACCGAACGCCGGTAATGAAAAACTGTTTTTT | CAWSVPNAGNEKLFF
TRBJ2-3 | few | TRBV6-5 | NA | TGTGCCAGCAGTTACGGAGAGTCAGATACGCAGTATTTT | CASSYGESDTQYF
TRBJ1-2 | NA | TRBV2 | NA | TGTGCCAGCAGTGAAACGAGCGAGCCCCCCTATGGCTACACCTTC | CASSETSEPPYGYTF
TRBJ2-3 | few | TRBV10-2 | TRBD1 | TGCGCCAGCAGTGATGGGACAGTTATGGGAGATACGCAGTATTTT | CASSDGTVMGDTQYF
TRBJ2-5 | NA | TRBV7-2 | NA | TGTGCCAGCAGCTCCCGCGGGGAGACCCAAGAGACCCAGTACTTC | CASSSRGETQETQYF
TRBJ2-7 | NA | TRBV6-1 | TRBD1 | TGTGCCAGCGGTTGGGGGACAGGGAACTACGAGCAGTACTTC | CASGWGTGNYEQYF
TRBJ2-7 | NA | TRBV5-1 | TRBD1 | TGCGCCAGCAGCCTGGACAGGGAATTACCCACCTACGAGCAGTACTTC | CASSLDRELPTYEQYF
TRBJ2-7 | NA | TRBV10-3 | NA | TGTGCCATCAGTGGATCCTATAACAGGAACTCCTACGAGCAGTACTTC | CAISGSYNRNSYEQYF
TRBJ1-2 | few | TRBV15 | NA | TGTGCCACCAGCCTCCGAGGGCCCACAGGGAACTATGGCTACACCTTC | CATSLRGPTGNYGYTF
TRBJ2-5 | NA | TRBV7-9 | NA | TGTGCCAGCAGCTCGGGAGTTCTCCAAGAGACCCAGTACTTC | CASSSGVLQETQYF
TRBJ1-1 | NA | TRBV30 | NA | TGTGCCTGGAGTCGGGACTTAGACACTGAAGCTTTCTTT | CAWSRDLDTEAFF